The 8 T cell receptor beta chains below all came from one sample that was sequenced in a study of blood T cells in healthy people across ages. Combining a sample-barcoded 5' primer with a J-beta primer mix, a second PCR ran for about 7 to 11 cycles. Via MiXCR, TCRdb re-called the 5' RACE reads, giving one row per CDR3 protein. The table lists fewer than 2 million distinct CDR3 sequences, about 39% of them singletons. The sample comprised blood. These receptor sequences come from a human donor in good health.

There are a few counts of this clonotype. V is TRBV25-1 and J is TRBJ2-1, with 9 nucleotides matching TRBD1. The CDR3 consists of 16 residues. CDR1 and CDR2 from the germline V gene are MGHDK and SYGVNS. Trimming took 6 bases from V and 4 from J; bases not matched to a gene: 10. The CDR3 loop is CASSLTRDRAYNEQFF. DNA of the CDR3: TGTGCCAGCAGCCTAACGCGGGACAGGGCATACAATGAGCAGTTCTTC. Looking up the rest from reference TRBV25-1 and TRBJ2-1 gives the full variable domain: EADIYQTPRYLVIGTGKKITLECSQTMGHDKMYWYQQDPGMELHLIHYSYGVNSTEKGDLSSESTVSRIRTEHFPLTLESARPSHTSQYLCASSLTRDRAYNEQFFGPGTRLTVL.

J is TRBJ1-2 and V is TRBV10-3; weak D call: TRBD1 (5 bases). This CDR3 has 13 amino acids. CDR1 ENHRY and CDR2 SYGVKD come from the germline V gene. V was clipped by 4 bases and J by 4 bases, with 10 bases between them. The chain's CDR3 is CAISVEGTYGYTF. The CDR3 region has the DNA TGTGCCATCAGTGTTGAAGGGACCTATGGCTACACCTTC.

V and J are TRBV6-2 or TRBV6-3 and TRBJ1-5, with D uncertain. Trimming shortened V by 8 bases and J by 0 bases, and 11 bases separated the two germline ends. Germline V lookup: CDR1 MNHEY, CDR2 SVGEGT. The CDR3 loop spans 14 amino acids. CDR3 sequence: CASGSTSSNQPQHF. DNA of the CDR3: TGTGCCAGCGGATCAACAAGTAGCAATCAGCCCCAGCATTTT.

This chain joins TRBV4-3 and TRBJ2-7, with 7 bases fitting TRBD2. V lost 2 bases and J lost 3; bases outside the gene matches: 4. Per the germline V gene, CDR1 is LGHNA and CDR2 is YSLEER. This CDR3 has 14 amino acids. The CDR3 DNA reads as TGCGCCAGCAGCCAATGGGGGGGACTCTACGAGCAGTACTTC. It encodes CASSQWGGLYEQYF.

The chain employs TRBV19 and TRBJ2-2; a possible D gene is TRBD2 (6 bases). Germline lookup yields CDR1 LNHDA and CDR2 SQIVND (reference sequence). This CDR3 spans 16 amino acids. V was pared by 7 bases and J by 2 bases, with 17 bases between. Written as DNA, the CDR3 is TGTGCCAGTAAAGGGAGGCAGGATCTCAACACCGGGGAGCTGTTTTTT. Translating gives CASKGRQDLNTGELFF.

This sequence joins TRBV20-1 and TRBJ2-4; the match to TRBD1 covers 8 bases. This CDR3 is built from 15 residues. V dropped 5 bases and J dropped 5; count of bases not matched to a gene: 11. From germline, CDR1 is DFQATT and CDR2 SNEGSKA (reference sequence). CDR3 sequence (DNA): TGCAGTGCTGGATCAGGGGGCTTCTACGAAAACATTCAGTACTTC. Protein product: CSAGSGGFYENIQYF.

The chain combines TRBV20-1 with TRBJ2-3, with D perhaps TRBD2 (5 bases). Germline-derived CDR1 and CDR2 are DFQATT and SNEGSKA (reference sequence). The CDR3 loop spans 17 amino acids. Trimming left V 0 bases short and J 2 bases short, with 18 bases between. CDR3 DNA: TGCAGTGCTAGAGATTGGATTAACCCTAGCCTCACAGATACGCAGTATTTT. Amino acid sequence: CSARDWINPSLTDTQYF.

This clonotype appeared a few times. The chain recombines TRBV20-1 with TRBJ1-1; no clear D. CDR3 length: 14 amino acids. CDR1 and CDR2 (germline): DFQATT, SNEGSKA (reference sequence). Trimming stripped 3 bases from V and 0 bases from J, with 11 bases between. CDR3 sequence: CSARRTDMNTEAFF. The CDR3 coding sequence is TGCAGTGCTAGGAGAACGGATATGAACACTGAAGCTTTCTTT.